Listed below are T cell receptor beta chains from one sample, sequenced in a study of T-cell memory formation after mild COVID-19. TCRdb independently ran MiXCR on the 5' RACE reads; one entry per CDR3 protein. In the table there are 280,000 or so distinct CDR3 sequences, 8% to 9% of which are singletons. Sequenced sample: PBMCs or a T cell subset sorted from them (not recorded which). These receptors all stem from a man between 18 and 29 years old who had mild COVID-19 (a few samples of this study predate the infection). Cell type and time point are not known. Each CDR3 is given with its conserved first and last residue. D genes are given only for firm matches. The listing skips clone size in some rows; elsewhere it reads once, few, many or a size class.

TRBJ2-1,TRBD2,few,TRBV10-3,TGTGCCATCAGTTTGACTAGTCGGGGGGACAATGAGCAGTTCTTC,CAISLTSRGDNEQFF
TRBJ2-1,TRBD2,.,TRBV5-1,TGCGCCAGCAGCTTGGTTGCGGGGGGGGAGAATGAGCAGTTCTTC,CASSLVAGGENEQFF
TRBJ1-4,.,.,TRBV6-6,TGTGCCAGCAGTTTTCAAGGGAGGTCGACTAATGAAAAACTGTTTTTT,CASSFQGRSTNEKLFF
TRBJ2-7,.,.,TRBV4-1,TGCGCCAGCAGCCAAGAAATAGGGTACTACGAGCAGTACTTC,CASSQEIGYYEQYF
TRBJ1-5,.,few,TRBV7-2,TGTGCCAGCAGCCGAGATGTGAATCAGCCCCAGCATTTT,CASSRDVNQPQHF
TRBJ2-6,.,few,TRBV5-1,TGCGCCAGCAGCCCTAGCCCCGACAGTAGTCACCGCATCCCTAACTCTGGGGCCAACGTCCTGACTTTC,CASSPSPDSSHRIPNSGANVLTF
TRBJ1-2,TRBD1,few,TRBV7-9,TGTGCCAGCAGCTCCCGGGACAGCCAGTTTCATAACTATGGCTACACCTTC,CASSSRDSQFHNYGYTF
TRBJ2-1,.,many,TRBV20-1,TGCAGTGCTAGAGATTTGGCGGGGCCCTACAATGAGCAGTTCTTC,CSARDLAGPYNEQFF
TRBJ2-3,TRBD1,few,TRBV15,TGTGCCACCAGCAGGTCCGGGACAGGGGGAACAGATACGCAGTATTTT,CATSRSGTGGTDTQYF
TRBJ2-1,.,many,TRBV29-1,TGCAGCGTTGGACAGCCGTACAATGAGCAGTTCTTC,CSVGQPYNEQFF
TRBJ2-3,TRBD2,many,TRBV5-1,TGCGCCAGCAGCTGGGACTACTCTAGCACAGATACGCAGTATTTT,CASSWDYSSTDTQYF
TRBJ1-4,.,few,TRBV7-2,TGTGCCAGCAGCTTAAACATTATTGGGGTCTCTAATGAAAAACTGTTTTTT,CASSLNIIGVSNEKLFF
TRBJ2-2,.,many,TRBV7-3,TGTGCCAGCAGCTTAAACGGCTACACCGGGGAGCTGTTTTTT,CASSLNGYTGELFF
TRBJ1-5,.,.,TRBV28,TGTGCCAGCACCGACAGCTATAGCAATCAGCCCCAGCATTTT,CASTDSYSNQPQHF